This is a list of T cell receptor beta chains from one sample in a study of T cell responses to AZD1222 COVID-19 vaccine. The table came from immunoSEQ multiplex PCR; TCRdb's copy has only in-frame clones and leaves some out. The sample lists about 130,000 clones, 92% seen once, with approximately 1.2% in the top ten. The material was peripheral blood, obtained 28 days after the second AZD1222 dose. All receptors come from an adult who received the AZD1222 COVID-19 vaccine. Both conserved end residues are part of each CDR3. The D gene is left open where the match is weak. Only part of the rows carry a size: once, few, many, or a class if the clone is expanded.

v_gene	abundance	j_gene	len	d_gene	CDR3nt	CDR3aa
TRBV5-5	-	TRBJ2-2	16	-	TGTGCCAGCAGTTTTTCTCCGGCTACGAACACCGGGGAGCTGTTTTTT	CASSFSPATNTGELFF
TRBV4-3	-	TRBJ1-2	14	-	TGCGCCAGCAGCCAAGAGGTCCTTAACTATGGCTACACCTTC	CASSQEVLNYGYTF
TRBV12-5	few	TRBJ2-5	21	TRBD2	TGTGCTAGTGGTTTGGCGCTCATCCCGGGACTAGCGGGGGGCCAGGGAGAGACCCAGTACTTC	CASGLALIPGLAGGQGETQYF
TRBV6-5	-	TRBJ1-2	15	-	TGTGCCAGCAGCCGGACATCCAGGGGAGCCTATGGCTACACCTTC	CASSRTSRGAYGYTF
TRBV2	-	TRBJ2-1	15	TRBD2	TGTGCCAGCAGTGCGACTAGCGGGAGTCATCTTGAGCAGTTCTTC	CASSATSGSHLEQFF
TRBV29-1	-	TRBJ2-7	14	TRBD1	TGCAGCGTTGAAGATCAGGACAGGGGGTACGAGCAGTACTTC	CSVEDQDRGYEQYF
TRBV19	-	TRBJ2-7	14	-	TGTGCCAGTAGTCAAAGGACGGACTCCTACGAGCAGTACTTC	CASSQRTDSYEQYF
TRBV28	-	TRBJ2-3	16	TRBD1	TGTGCCAGCACCCCCCCGTCAGGGGGCGGCACAGATACGCAGTATTTT	CASTPPSGGGTDTQYF
TRBV5-4	-	TRBJ2-1	15	-	TGTGCCAGCAGCTCCCGGGAACTCGCCTACAATGAGCAGTTCTTC	CASSSRELAYNEQFF
TRBV2	once	TRBJ2-1	14	TRBD1	TGTGCCAGCGGGGGACAGGGATCCTACAATGAGCAGTTCTTC	CASGGQGSYNEQFF
TRBV6-5	-	TRBJ1-3	14	-	TGTGCCAGCAGTACGGGGTCCTCTGGAAACACCATATATTTT	CASSTGSSGNTIYF